Sequencing of this T cell receptor beta chain was carried out in a study of cytomegalovirus exposure and HLA in healthy donors. About the study: The Caucasian-associated ancestry cluster contained 81% of the roughly 400 genotyped donors.

Trimming stripped 4 bases from V and 5 bases from J, with 32 bases between. Germline V gene lookup returns CDR1 GTSNPN and CDR2 SVGIG (reference sequence). The CDR3 consists of 19 residues. The PCR had 60 Vbeta and 13 Jbeta primers. Profiling relied on immunoSEQ multiplex PCR, and the TCRdb table lists in-frame clones only, not all of them. The sample holds fewer than 150,000 clones; roughly 72% are singletons and the top ten take around 10%. The sequenced sample consisted of PBMCs. This TCR was recovered from a woman aged 45 to 65 in good health and CMV-seropositive. The chain combines TRBV30 with TRBJ1-1; possible D gene TRBD1, 6 bases. CDR3 sequence reads: CAWTVGGSLRRARGTEAFF. CDR3 bases: TGTGCCTGGACTGTCGGAGGCAGTTTACGGCGTGCGAGGGGGACTGAAGCTTTCTTT. The complete variable domain, with remaining parts taken from reference TRBV30 and TRBJ1-1, reads SQTIHQWPATLVQPVGSPLSLECTVEGTSNPNLYWYRQAAGRGLQLLFYSVGIGQISSEVPQNLSASRPQDRQFILSSKKLLLSDSGFYLCAWTVGGSLRRARGTEAFFGQGTRLTVV.